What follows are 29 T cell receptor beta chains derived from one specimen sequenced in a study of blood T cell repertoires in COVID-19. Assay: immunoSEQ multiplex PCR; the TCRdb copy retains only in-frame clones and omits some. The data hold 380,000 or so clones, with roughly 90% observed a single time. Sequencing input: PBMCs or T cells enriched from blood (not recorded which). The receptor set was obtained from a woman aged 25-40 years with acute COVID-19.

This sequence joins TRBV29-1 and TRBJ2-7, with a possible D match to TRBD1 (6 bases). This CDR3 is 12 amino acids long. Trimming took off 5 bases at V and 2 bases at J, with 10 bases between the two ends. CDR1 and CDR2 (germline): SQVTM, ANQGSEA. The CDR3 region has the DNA TGCAGCGTTCTCGGACAGACCTACGAGCAGTACTTC. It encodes CSVLGQTYEQYF.

This CDR3 reads CAWIADSMNTEAFF. CDR3 coding DNA: TGTGCCTGGATCGCCGACAGTATGAACACTGAAGCTTTCTTT. The chain carries TRBV30 and TRBJ1-1, with a tentative D call TRBD1 (5 bases). V was shortened by 4 bases and J by 0 bases, with 12 bases between the two germline ends. This CDR3 region has 14 residues. CDR1 is GTSNPN, CDR2 SVGIG, per germline (reference sequence).

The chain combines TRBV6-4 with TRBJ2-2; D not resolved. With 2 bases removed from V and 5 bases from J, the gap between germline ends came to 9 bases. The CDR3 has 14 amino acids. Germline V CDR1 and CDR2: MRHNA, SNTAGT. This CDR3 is CASSDALETGELFF. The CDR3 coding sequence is TGTGCCAGCAGTGACGCCCTAGAGACCGGGGAGCTGTTTTTT.

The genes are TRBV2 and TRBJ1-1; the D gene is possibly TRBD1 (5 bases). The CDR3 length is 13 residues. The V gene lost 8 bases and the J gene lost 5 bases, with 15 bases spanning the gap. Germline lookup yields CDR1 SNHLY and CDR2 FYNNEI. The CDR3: CASSSGGKTEAFF. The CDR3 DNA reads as TGTGCCAGCTCCAGTGGGGGGAAAACTGAAGCTTTCTTT.

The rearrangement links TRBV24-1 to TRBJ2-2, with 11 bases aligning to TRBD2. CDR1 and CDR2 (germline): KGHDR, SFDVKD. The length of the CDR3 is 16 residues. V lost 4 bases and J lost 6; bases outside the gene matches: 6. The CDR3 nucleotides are TGTGCCACCAGTGAGTTTAGCGGGGGGGCCCCCGGGGAGCTGTTTTTT. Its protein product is CATSEFSGGAPGELFF.

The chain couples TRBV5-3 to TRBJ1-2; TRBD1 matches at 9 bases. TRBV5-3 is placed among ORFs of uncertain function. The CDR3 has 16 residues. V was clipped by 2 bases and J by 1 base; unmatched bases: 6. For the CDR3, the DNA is TGTGCCAGAAGCTTCGGCACAGGGGGCCTTAACTATGGCTACACCTTC. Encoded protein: CARSFGTGGLNYGYTF.

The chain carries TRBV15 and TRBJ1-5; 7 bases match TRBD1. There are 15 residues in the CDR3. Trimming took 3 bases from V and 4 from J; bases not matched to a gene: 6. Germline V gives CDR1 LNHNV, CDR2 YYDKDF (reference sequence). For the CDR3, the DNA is TGTGCCACCAGCAGTTATTCGGGACAGAATCAGCCCCAGCATTTT. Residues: CATSSYSGQNQPQHF.

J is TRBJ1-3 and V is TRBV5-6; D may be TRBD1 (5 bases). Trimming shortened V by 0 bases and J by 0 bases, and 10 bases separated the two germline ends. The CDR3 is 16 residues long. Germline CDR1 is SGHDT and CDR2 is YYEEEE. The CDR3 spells CASSLGQSSSGNTIYF. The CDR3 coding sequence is TGTGCCAGCAGCTTGGGACAGTCGTCCTCTGGAAACACCATATATTTT. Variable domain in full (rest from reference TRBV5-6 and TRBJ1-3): DAGVTQSPTHLIKTRGQQVTLRCSPKSGHDTVSWYQQALGQGPQFIFQYYEEEERQRGNFPDRFSGHQFPNYSSELNVNALLLGDSALYLCASSLGQSSSGNTIYFGEGSWLTVV.

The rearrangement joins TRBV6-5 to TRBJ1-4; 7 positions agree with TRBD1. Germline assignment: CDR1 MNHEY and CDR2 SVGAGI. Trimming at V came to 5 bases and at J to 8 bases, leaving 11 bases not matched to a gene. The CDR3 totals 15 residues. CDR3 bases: TGTGCCAGCAGTCTGAACAGGGGACGAGGAGAAAAACTGTTTTTT. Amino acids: CASSLNRGRGEKLFF.

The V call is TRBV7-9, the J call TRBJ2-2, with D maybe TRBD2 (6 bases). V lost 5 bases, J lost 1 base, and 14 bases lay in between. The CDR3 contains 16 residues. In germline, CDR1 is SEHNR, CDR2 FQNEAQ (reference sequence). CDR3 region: CASSQIGTQNTGELFF. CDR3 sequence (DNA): TGTGCCAGCAGCCAGATCGGGACTCAGAACACCGGGGAGCTGTTTTTT.

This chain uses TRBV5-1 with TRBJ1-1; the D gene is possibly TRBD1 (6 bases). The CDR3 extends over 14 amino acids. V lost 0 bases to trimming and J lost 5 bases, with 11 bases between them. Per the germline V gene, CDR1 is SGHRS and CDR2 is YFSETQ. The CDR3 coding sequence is TGCGCCAGCAGCTTGGAGGGGGTAGATACTGAAGCTTTCTTT. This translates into CASSLEGVDTEAFF. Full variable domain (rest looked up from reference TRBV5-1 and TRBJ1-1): KAGVTQTPRYLIKTRGQQVTLSCSPISGHRSVSWYQQTPGQGLQFLFEYFSETQRNKGNFPGRFSGRQFSNSRSEMNVSTLELGDSALYLCASSLEGVDTEAFFGQGTRLTVV.

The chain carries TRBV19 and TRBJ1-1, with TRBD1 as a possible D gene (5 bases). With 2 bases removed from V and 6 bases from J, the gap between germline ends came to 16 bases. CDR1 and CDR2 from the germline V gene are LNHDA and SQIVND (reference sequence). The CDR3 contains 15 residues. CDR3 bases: TGTGCCAGTAGTATACTAGTTGAGGGGAGGGCTGAAGCTTTCTTT. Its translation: CASSILVEGRAEAFF.

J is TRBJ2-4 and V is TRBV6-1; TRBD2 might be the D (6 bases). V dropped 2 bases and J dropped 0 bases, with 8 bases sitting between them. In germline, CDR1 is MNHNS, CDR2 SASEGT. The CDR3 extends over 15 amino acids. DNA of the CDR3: TGTGCCAGCAGTGAACGGGACTTAGCCAAAAACATTCAGTACTTC. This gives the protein CASSERDLAKNIQYF.

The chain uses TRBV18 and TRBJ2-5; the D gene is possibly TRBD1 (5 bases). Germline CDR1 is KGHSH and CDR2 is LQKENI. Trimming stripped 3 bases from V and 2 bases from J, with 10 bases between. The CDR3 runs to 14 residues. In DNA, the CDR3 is TGTGCCAGCTCACCGCAGGGTACTCAAGAGACCCAGTACTTC. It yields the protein CASSPQGTQETQYF.

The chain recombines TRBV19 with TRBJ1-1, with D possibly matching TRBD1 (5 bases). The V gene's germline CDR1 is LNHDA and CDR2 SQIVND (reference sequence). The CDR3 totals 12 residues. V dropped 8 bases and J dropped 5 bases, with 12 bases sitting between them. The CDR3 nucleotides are TGTGCCAGTGCATCAGGGAGGACTGAAGCTTTCTTT. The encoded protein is CASASGRTEAFF.

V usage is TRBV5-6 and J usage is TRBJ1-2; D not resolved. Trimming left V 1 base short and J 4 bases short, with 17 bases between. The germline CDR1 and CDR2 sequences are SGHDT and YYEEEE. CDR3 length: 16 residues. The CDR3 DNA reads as TGTGCCAGCAGCTTGAAGGACCGTCCGGGGATCTATGGCTACACCTTC. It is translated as CASSLKDRPGIYGYTF.

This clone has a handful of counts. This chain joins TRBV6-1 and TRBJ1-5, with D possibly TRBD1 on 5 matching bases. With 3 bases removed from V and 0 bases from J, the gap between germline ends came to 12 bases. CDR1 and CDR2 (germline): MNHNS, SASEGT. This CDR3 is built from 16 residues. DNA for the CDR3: TGTGCCAGCAGTGACTGGGACTCGGATAGCAATCAGCCCCAGCATTTT. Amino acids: CASSDWDSDSNQPQHF.

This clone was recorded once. CDR3 nucleotide sequence: TGTGCCAGCAGCCCGACAGGGGACACAGATACGCAGTATTTT. Its protein is CASSPTGDTDTQYF. The V call is TRBV7-3, the J call TRBJ2-3, with TRBD1 matching over 8 bases. Unmatched junction bases numbered 3, after V lost 5 bases and J lost 2 bases. Per the germline V gene, CDR1 is SGHTA and CDR2 is FQGTGA. CDR3 length: 14 residues.

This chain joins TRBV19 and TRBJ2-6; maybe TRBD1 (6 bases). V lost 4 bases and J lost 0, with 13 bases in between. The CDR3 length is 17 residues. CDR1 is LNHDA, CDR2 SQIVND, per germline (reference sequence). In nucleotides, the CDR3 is TGTGCCAGTAGTAGGGACACGGCGAGCTCTGGGGCCAACGTCCTGACTTTC. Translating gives CASSRDTASSGANVLTF. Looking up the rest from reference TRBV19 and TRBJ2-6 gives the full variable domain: DGGITQSPKYLFRKEGQNVTLSCEQNLNHDAMYWYRQDPGQGLRLIYYSQIVNDFQKGDIAEGYSVSREKKESFPLTVTSAQKNPTAFYLCASSRDTASSGANVLTFGAGSRLTVL.

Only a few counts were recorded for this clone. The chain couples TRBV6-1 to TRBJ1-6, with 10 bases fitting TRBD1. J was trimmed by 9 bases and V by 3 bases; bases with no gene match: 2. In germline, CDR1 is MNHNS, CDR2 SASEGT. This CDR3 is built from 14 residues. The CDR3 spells CASSETGGFSPLHF. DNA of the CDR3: TGTGCCAGCAGTGAGACAGGGGGCTTTTCACCCCTCCACTTT.

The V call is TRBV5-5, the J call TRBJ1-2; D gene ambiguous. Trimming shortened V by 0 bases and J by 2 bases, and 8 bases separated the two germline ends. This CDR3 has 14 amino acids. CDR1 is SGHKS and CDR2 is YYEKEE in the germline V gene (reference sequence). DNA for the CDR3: TGTGCCAGCAGCTTGGTGGCAGTCAACTATGGCTACACCTTC. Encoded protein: CASSLVAVNYGYTF.

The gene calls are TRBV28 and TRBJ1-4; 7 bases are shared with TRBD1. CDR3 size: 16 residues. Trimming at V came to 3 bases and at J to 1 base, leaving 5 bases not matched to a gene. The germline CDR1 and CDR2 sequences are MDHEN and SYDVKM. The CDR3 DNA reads TGTGCCAGCAGTTTCCTGGACAGGTTAACTAATGAAAAACTGTTTTTT. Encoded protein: CASSFLDRLTNEKLFF.

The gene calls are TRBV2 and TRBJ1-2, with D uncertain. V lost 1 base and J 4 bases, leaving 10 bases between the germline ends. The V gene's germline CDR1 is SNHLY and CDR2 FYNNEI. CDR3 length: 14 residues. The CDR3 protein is CASSEGLGSYGYTF. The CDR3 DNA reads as TGTGCCAGCAGTGAAGGCCTGGGCAGCTATGGCTACACCTTC.

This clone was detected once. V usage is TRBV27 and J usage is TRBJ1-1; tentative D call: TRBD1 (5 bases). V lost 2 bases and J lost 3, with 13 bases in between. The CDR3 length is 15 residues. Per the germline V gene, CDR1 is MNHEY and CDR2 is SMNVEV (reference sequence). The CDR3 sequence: CASSLAPRGYTEAFF. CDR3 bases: TGTGCCAGCAGTTTAGCTCCCCGGGGGTACACTGAAGCTTTCTTT.

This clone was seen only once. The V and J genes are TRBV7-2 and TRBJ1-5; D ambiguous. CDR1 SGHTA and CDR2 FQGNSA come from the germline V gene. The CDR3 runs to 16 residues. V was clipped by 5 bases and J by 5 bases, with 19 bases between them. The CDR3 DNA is TGTGCCAGCAGCCGTACCTCGACGGAGTTTTATCAGCCCCAGCATTTT. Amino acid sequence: CASSRTSTEFYQPQHF.

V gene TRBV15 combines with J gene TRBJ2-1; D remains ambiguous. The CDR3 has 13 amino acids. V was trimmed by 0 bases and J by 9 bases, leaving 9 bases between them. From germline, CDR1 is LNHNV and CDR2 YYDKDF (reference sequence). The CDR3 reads CATSRDTRTEQFF. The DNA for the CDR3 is TGTGCCACCAGCAGAGACACCAGAACTGAGCAGTTCTTC.

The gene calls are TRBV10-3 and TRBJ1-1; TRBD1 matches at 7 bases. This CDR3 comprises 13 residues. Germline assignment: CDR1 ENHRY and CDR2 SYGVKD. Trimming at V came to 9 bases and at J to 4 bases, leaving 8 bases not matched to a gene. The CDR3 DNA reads TGTGCCATGGCCCCAGGGGGGACCACTGAAGCTTTCTTT. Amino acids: CAMAPGGTTEAFF.

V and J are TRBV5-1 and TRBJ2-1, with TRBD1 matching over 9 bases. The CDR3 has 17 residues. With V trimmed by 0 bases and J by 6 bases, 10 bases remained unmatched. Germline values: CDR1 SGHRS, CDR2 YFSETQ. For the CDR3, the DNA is TGCGCCAGCAGCTTGGCCGTGGGGACAGGGCTCGGCAATGAGCAGTTCTTC. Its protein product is CASSLAVGTGLGNEQFF. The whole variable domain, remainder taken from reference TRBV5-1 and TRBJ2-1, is KAGVTQTPRYLIKTRGQQVTLSCSPISGHRSVSWYQQTPGQGLQFLFEYFSETQRNKGNFPGRFSGRQFSNSRSEMNVSTLELGDSALYLCASSLAVGTGLGNEQFFGPGTRLTVL.

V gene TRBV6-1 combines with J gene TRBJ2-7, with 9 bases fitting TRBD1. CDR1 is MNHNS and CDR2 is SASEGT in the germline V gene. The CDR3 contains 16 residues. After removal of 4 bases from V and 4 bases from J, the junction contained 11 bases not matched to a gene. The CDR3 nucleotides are TGTGCCAGCAGTGCGAGAAAACAGGGGGCACTTTACGAGCAGTACTTC. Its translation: CASSARKQGALYEQYF.